This T cell receptor beta chain was observed in a study of cytomegalovirus exposure and HLA in healthy donors. Points from the study as a whole: Using the classifier, cytomegalovirus status was reportedly diagnosed with high specificity and sensitivity.

About this clone: Its matching antigen is unknown.

The V gene lost 0 bases and the J gene lost 6 bases, with 15 bases spanning the gap. Germline CDR1 reads SGDLS; CDR2 reads YYNGEE. This CDR3 spans 15 amino acids. Profiled with immunoSEQ multiplex PCR; TCRdb holds only in-frame clones, not every one. Among 150,000 to 200,000 clones listed, about 82% were seen once. What was sequenced was PBMCs. The source is a woman aged 18-35 years in good health and CMV-seronegative. The chain recombines TRBV9 with TRBJ1-1; possibly TRBD1 for D (6 bases). The CDR3 nucleotides read TGTGCCAGCAGCGTAGACACAAAACAGGGCTCTGAAGCTTTCTTT. Translation: CASSVDTKQGSEAFF.